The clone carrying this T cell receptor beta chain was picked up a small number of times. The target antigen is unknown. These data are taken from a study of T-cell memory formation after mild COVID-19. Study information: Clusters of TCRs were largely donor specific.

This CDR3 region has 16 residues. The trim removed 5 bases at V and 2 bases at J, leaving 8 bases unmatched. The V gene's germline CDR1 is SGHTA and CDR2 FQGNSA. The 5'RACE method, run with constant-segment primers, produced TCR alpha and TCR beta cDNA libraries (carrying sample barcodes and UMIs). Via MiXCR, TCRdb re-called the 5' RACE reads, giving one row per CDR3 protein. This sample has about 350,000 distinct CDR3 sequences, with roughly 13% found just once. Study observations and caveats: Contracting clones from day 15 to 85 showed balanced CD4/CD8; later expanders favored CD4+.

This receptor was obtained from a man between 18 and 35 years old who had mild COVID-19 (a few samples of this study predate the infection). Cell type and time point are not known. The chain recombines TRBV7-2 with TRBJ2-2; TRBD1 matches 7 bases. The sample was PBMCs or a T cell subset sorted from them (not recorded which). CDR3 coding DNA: TGTGCCAGCAGCCCTCGGGACAGACAAAACACCGGGGAGCTGTTTTTT. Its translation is CASSPRDRQNTGELFF. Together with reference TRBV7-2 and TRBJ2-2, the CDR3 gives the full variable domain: GAGVSQSPSNKVTEKGKDVELRCDPISGHTALYWYRQSLGQGLEFLIYFQGNSAPDKSGLPSDRFSAERTGGSVSTLTIQRTQQEDSAVYLCASSPRDRQNTGELFFGEGSRLTVL.